The rows below give T cell receptor beta chains drawn from one sample of a study of blood T cell repertoires in COVID-19. Generated by immunoSEQ multiplex PCR, the TCRdb table keeps only in-frame clones and is missing some. Of roughly 88,000 clones listed, just over 90% are singletons. The source material was peripheral blood. The receptor source for this set is a woman in her forties or fifties in a cohort sampled during active COVID-19. CDR3s include the opening cysteine and the closing phenylalanine or tryptophan. D genes are given only for firm matches. The size entry is marked missing in some rows and otherwise reads once, few, many or a size class.

v_gene: TRBV3-1/TRBV3-2; d_gene: NA; abundance: NA; j_gene: TRBJ1-1; CDR3nt: TGTGCCAGCAGCCAAGCATCAGGGGTCACTGAAGCTTTCTTT; CDR3aa: CASSQASGVTEAFF
v_gene: TRBV5-6; d_gene: TRBD1; abundance: NA; j_gene: TRBJ1-3; CDR3nt: TGTGCCAGCAGCCCTGGGACAGGCCGCACTCTTTACTCTGGAAACACCATATATTTT; CDR3aa: CASSPGTGRTLYSGNTIYF
v_gene: TRBV28; d_gene: NA; abundance: NA; j_gene: TRBJ2-3; CDR3nt: TGTGCCAGCAGTTTAACCTGGGCAGGGCGTGAAACAGATACGCAGTATTTT; CDR3aa: CASSLTWAGRETDTQYF
v_gene: TRBV18; d_gene: TRBD1; abundance: NA; j_gene: TRBJ1-2; CDR3nt: TGTGCCAGCTCACCGGCCAGGGGGAACGGTGGCTACACCTTC; CDR3aa: CASSPARGNGGYTF
v_gene: TRBV2; d_gene: NA; abundance: NA; j_gene: TRBJ2-2; CDR3nt: TGTGCCAGCCTGACAGGCGTGAACACCGGGGAGCTGTTTTTT; CDR3aa: CASLTGVNTGELFF
v_gene: TRBV5-4; d_gene: NA; abundance: NA; j_gene: TRBJ1-2; CDR3nt: TGTGCCAGCAGCTCCGACCGGCGGGCAGCAGCTAACTATGGCTACACCTTC; CDR3aa: CASSSDRRAAANYGYTF
v_gene: TRBV6-5; d_gene: TRBD1; abundance: NA; j_gene: TRBJ1-3; CDR3nt: TGTGCCAGCAGTCCGACAGGGGGTGGAAACACCATATATTTT; CDR3aa: CASSPTGGGNTIYF
v_gene: TRBV21-1; d_gene: NA; abundance: NA; j_gene: TRBJ2-7; CDR3nt: TGTGCCAGCACCCCACTAGCGGGAGTCCCCTACGAGCAGTACTTC; CDR3aa: CASTPLAGVPYEQYF
v_gene: TRBV6-5; d_gene: TRBD1; abundance: NA; j_gene: TRBJ1-3; CDR3nt: TGTGCCAGCAGTTACGGCCGGGACAGTGGAAACACCATATATTTT; CDR3aa: CASSYGRDSGNTIYF
v_gene: TRBV6-5; d_gene: TRBD1; abundance: NA; j_gene: TRBJ1-2; CDR3nt: TGTGCCAGCAGATTGGGACAGGGGGCCTATGGCTACACCTTC; CDR3aa: CASRLGQGAYGYTF
v_gene: TRBV5-1; d_gene: NA; abundance: NA; j_gene: TRBJ2-5; CDR3nt: TGCGCCAGCAGCTTGGCGGACAGTGGGGGCGGCCCAAGGAGGACCCAGTACTTC; CDR3aa: CASSLADSGGGPRRTQYF
v_gene: TRBV5-1; d_gene: NA; abundance: NA; j_gene: TRBJ2-1; CDR3nt: TGCGCCAGCAGCATAACCGCCGGGACATTTTACAATGAGCAGTTCTTC; CDR3aa: CASSITAGTFYNEQFF
v_gene: TRBV11-2; d_gene: TRBD1; abundance: NA; j_gene: TRBJ1-1; CDR3nt: TGTGCCAGCAGACCGACAGGGAGGACTGAAGCTTTCTTT; CDR3aa: CASRPTGRTEAFF
v_gene: TRBV28; d_gene: TRBD1; abundance: NA; j_gene: TRBJ1-2; CDR3nt: TGTGCCAGCAGCCTTGGACAGGGACTTGCGGGCTACACCTTC; CDR3aa: CASSLGQGLAGYTF
v_gene: TRBV5-1; d_gene: TRBD1; abundance: NA; j_gene: TRBJ1-4; CDR3nt: TGCGCCAGCAGCTCGGGGGACAGATCTAATGAAAAACTGTTTTTT; CDR3aa: CASSSGDRSNEKLFF
v_gene: TRBV20-1; d_gene: NA; abundance: NA; j_gene: TRBJ1-1; CDR3nt: TGCAGTGCCCGACAGGAGTCAGAAGCTTTCTTT; CDR3aa: CSARQESEAFF
v_gene: TRBV3-1/TRBV3-2; d_gene: NA; abundance: NA; j_gene: TRBJ1-6; CDR3nt: TGTGCCAGCAGCCAAGGCTACCGGGATAATTCACCCCTCCACTTT; CDR3aa: CASSQGYRDNSPLHF
v_gene: TRBV4-1; d_gene: TRBD2; abundance: once; j_gene: TRBJ2-5; CDR3nt: TGCGCCAGCAGCCAAGTAGTAGCGGGAGGCAAAGAGACCCAGTACTTC; CDR3aa: CASSQVVAGGKETQYF
v_gene: TRBV14; d_gene: TRBD1; abundance: NA; j_gene: TRBJ2-7; CDR3nt: TGTGCCAGCAGCCAAGATGATGAGGGATTCATCCCTAGGGACAGCTCCTACGAGCAGTACTTC; CDR3aa: CASSQDDEGFIPRDSSYEQYF
v_gene: TRBV6-5; d_gene: TRBD1; abundance: once; j_gene: TRBJ1-5; CDR3nt: TGTGCCAGCAGTTCCTTACCGACAGGGAATCAGCCCCAGCATTTT; CDR3aa: CASSSLPTGNQPQHF
v_gene: TRBV12-3/TRBV12-4; d_gene: TRBD1; abundance: once; j_gene: TRBJ2-7; CDR3nt: TGTGCCAGCAGTTTAGCTGGACAGGGTAGAGTTTACTTC; CDR3aa: CASSLAGQGRVYF
v_gene: TRBV12-3/TRBV12-4; d_gene: NA; abundance: NA; j_gene: TRBJ1-1; CDR3nt: TGTGCCAGCAGTTTGAGCGGGACTGAAGCTTTCTTT; CDR3aa: CASSLSGTEAFF